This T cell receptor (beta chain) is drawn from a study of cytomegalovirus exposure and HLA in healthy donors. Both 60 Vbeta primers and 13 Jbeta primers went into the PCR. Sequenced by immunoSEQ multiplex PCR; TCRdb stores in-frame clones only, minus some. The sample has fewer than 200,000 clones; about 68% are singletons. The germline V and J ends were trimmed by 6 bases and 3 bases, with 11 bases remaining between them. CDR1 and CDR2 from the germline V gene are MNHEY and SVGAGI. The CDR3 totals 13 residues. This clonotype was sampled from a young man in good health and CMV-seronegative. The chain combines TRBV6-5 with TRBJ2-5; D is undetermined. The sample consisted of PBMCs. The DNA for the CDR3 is TGTGCCAGCAGCCCGCGGATGGAAGAGACCCAGTACTTC. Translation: CASSPRMEETQYF.